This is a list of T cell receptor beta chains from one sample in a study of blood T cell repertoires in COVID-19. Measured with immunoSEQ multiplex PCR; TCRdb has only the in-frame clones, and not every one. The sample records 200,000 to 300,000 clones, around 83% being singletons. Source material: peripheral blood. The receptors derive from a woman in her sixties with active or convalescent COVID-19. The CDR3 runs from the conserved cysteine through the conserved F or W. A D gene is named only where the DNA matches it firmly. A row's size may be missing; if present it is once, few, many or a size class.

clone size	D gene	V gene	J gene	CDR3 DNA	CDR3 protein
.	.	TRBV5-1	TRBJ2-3	TGCGCCAGCAGCTTTCGGGAATGGGACACAGATACGCAGTATTTT	CASSFREWDTDTQYF
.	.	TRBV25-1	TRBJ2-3	TGTGCCAGCAGTGAATATCGGGGGACCACCACAGATACGCAGTATTTT	CASSEYRGTTTDTQYF
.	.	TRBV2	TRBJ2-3	TGTGCCAGCAGTGAACGGCAGGAGGGCAGCGCTACGCAGTATTTT	CASSERQEGSATQYF
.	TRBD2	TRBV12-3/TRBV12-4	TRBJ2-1	TGTGCCAGCAGTCCTAGCGGGGGCGATGAGCAGTTCTTC	CASSPSGGDEQFF
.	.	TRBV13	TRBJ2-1	TGTGCCAGCAGCTTAGGCCGCTTACTAGCTCGTTCCTACAATGAGCAGTTCTTC	CASSLGRLLARSYNEQFF
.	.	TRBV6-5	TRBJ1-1	TGTGCCAGCAGTTACCCGGGGGGGAGAAGGACTGAAGCTTTCTTT	CASSYPGGRRTEAFF
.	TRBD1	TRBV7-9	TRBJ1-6	TGTGCCAGCAGCCAGACAGGGGAGGCTTCACCCCTCCACTTT	CASSQTGEASPLHF
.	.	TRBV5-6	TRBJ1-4	TGTGCCAGCAGCTCGGGGGGGGGAGGGGAGCGTGAAAAACTGTTTTTT	CASSSGGGGEREKLFF
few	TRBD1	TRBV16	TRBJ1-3	TGTGCCAGCAGCCAATCGGGACAGAACTCTGGAAACACCATATATTTT	CASSQSGQNSGNTIYF
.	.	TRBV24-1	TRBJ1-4	TGTGCCACCAGCCTACAAGCGGGGCGGAAGGAAAAACTGTTTTTT	CATSLQAGRKEKLFF
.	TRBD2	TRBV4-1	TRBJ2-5	TGCGCCAGCAGCCAAGAAGGGGTAGCGGGAAACCCGCGGGAGACCCAGTACTTC	CASSQEGVAGNPRETQYF
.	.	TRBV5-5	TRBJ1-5	TGTGCCAGCAGCCTGTCAGGGGCCCTCAATCAGCCCCAGCATTTT	CASSLSGALNQPQHF
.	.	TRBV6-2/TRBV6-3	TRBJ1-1	TGTGCCAGCAGTTACTTTTTCCAGGCGAACACTGAAGCTTTCTTT	CASSYFFQANTEAFF
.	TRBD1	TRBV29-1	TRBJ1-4	TGCAGCGCATTGGGACAGTTGAATGAAAAACTGTTTTTT	CSALGQLNEKLFF
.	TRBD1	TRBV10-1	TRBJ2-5	TGCGCCAGCAGCCCGGGACAGGGGGCGGGCGAGACCCAGTACTTC	CASSPGQGAGETQYF
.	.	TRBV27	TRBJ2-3	TGTGCCAGCAGTTTGGGGCAGGGCAGCACAGATACGCAGTATTTT	CASSLGQGSTDTQYF
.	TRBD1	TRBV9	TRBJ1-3	TGTGCCAGCAGCGATCATCCGACAGGGCGAAACACCATATATTTT	CASSDHPTGRNTIYF
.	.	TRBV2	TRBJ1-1	TGTGCCAGCAGTGAAAGGGGTGTCTCTGAAGCTTTCTTT	CASSERGVSEAFF
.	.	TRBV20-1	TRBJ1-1	TGCAGTGCCCCGTGGAACACTGAAGCTTTCTTT	CSAPWNTEAFF
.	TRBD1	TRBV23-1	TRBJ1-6	TGCGCCAGCAACCAGGAGGGGGCAGAGGGTACACCCCTCCACTTT	CASNQEGAEGTPLHF
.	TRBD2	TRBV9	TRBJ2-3	TGTGCCAGCAGCGTAGCCCCACAGCGGGGGGGCCCCACAGATACGCAGTATTTT	CASSVAPQRGGPTDTQYF
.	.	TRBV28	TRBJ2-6	TGTGCCAGCAGCTCCCCGAGGGGGACACAAAGCTCTGGGGCCAACGTCCTGACTTTC	CASSSPRGTQSSGANVLTF
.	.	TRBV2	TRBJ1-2	TGTGCCTTAAAAAGGGGCCCTAACTATGGCTACACCTTC	CALKRGPNYGYTF
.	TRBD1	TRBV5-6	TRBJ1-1	TGTGCCAGCAGCTTGAGGGGGCGGAGGACTGAAGCTTTCTTT	CASSLRGRRTEAFF
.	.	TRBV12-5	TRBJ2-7	TGTGCTAGTGCACTAGGGATAGAGCAGTACTTC	CASALGIEQYF
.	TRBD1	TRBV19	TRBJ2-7	TGTGCCAGTAGCCGCAACCCGGGACAGGGGACCTACGAGCAGTACTTC	CASSRNPGQGTYEQYF
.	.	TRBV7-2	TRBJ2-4	TGTGCCAGCCTATCCTTGGGAGGCAAAAACATTCAGTACTTC	CASLSLGGKNIQYF
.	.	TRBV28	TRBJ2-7	TGTGCCAGCAGTCCCAGAGGGGCGGGGGCGTTCTCCTACGAGCAGTACTTC	CASSPRGAGAFSYEQYF
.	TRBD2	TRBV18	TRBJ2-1	TGTGCCAGCTCGCCCCTAGCGGGGGTTGACAATGAGCAGTTCTTC	CASSPLAGVDNEQFF
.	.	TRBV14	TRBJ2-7	TGTGCCAGCAGCCAGGACCTTAGCGGGCAGTACTTC	CASSQDLSGQYF
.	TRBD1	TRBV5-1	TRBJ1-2	TGCGCCAGCAGCTTAGGGACAGGGGTTGGCTACACCTTC	CASSLGTGVGYTF
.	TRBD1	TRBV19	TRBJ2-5	TGTGCCAGTAGCATACAGGGGGCAGAAGAGACCCAGTACTTC	CASSIQGAEETQYF
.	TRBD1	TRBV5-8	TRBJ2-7	TGTGCCAGCAGCCAACACGGGACAGGGAGGTACGAGCAGTACTTC	CASSQHGTGRYEQYF
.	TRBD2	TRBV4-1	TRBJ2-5	TGCGCCAGCAGCCCCATAGTTTCTAGCGGGGGGCCTCAAGAGACCCAGTACTTC	CASSPIVSSGGPQETQYF
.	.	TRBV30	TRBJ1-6	TGTGCCTGGAGTGTAGGGGATTCACCCCTCCACTTT	CAWSVGDSPLHF
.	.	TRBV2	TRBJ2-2	TGTGCCAGCAGTGGGCAGATCCCGAACACCGGGGAGCTGTTTTTT	CASSGQIPNTGELFF
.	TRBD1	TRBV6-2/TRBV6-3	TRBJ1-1	TGTGCCAGCAGTTACCGGATGACAGGGGGGACTGAAGCTTTCTTT	CASSYRMTGGTEAFF
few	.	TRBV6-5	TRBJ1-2	TGTGCCAGCAGACCAATCCAGGGGAAGGGCGGCTACACCTTC	CASRPIQGKGGYTF
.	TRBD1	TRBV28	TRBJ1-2	TGTGCCAGCAGAGGACAGGGGATTAACTATGGCTACACCTTC	CASRGQGINYGYTF
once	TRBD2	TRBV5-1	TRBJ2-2	TGCGCCAGCAGCTTGGTAGGGACTAGCGGATCCAGGGAGCTGTTTTTT	CASSLVGTSGSRELFF
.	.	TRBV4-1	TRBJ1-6	TGCGCCAGCAGCCAAGAACGGCCAGGACAGCCAATTAATTCACCCCTCCACTTT	CASSQERPGQPINSPLHF
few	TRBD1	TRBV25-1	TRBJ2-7	TGTGCCAGCAGCGATAACAGGGGGCCGTACGAGCAGTACTTC	CASSDNRGPYEQYF
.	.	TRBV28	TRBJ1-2	TGTGCCAGCAGTCGTCCGGGGGGCGGGAACTATGGCTACACCTTC	CASSRPGGGNYGYTF
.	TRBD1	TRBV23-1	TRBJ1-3	TGCGCCAGCAGGAGAGGGGACAGGGGGCGGGGATTGGCCATATATTTT	CASRRGDRGRGLAIYF
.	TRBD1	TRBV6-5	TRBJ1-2	TGTGCCAGCAGTTCGAGCGACAGGGGGCGCCGGGGCTACACCTTC	CASSSSDRGRRGYTF
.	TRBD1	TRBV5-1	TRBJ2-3	TGCGCCAGCAGTCGGGACAGGGGGACAGATACGCAGTATTTT	CASSRDRGTDTQYF
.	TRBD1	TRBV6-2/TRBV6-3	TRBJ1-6	TGTGCCAGCAGTTATGGGACAGGGCACTCCTATAATTCACCCCTCCACTTT	CASSYGTGHSYNSPLHF
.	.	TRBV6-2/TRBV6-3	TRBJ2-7	TGTGCCAGCAGTTACGTTAGCGGCTCTACCTACGAGCAGTACTTC	CASSYVSGSTYEQYF
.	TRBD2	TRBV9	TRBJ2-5	TGTGCCAGCAGCCTGTCTAGCGGGGGGGCCTGGGAGACCCAGTACTTC	CASSLSSGGAWETQYF
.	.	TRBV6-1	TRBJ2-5	TGTGCCAGCAGTGGTTGGGGGCTGGGAAACCAAGAGACCCAGTACTTC	CASSGWGLGNQETQYF
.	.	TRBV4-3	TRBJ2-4	TGCGCCAGCAGCCAAGATTGGGGGGGGGCAGTCGAAAACATTCAGTACTTC	CASSQDWGGAVENIQYF
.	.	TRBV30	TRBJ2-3	TGTGCCTGGAGTGGGAGCGCAGATACGCAGTATTTT	CAWSGSADTQYF
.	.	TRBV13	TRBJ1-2	TGTGCCAGCAGCTTAGATATCAGGGCCCCCGGTGGCTACACCTTC	CASSLDIRAPGGYTF
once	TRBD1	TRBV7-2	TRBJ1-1	TGTGCCAGCAGCTCAGACAGGGCCCTAATGAACACTGAAGCTTTCTTT	CASSSDRALMNTEAFF